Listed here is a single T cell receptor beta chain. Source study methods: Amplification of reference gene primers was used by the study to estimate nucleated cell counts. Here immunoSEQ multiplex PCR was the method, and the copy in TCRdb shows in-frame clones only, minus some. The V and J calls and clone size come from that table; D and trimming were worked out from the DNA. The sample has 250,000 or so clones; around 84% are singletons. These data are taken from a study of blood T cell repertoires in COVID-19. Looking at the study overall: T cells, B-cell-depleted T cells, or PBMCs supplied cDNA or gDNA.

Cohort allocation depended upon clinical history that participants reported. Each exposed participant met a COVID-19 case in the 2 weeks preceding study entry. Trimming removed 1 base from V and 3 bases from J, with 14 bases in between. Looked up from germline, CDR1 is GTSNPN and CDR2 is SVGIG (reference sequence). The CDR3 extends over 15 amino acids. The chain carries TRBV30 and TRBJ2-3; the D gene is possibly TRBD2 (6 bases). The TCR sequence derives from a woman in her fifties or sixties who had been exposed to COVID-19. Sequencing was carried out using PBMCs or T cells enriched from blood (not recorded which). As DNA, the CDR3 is TGTGCCTGGAGTGACGGGGGAGCACCGACAGATACGCAGTATTTT. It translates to CAWSDGGAPTDTQYF. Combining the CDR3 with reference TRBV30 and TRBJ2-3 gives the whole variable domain SQTIHQWPATLVQPVGSPLSLECTVEGTSNPNLYWYRQAAGRGLQLLFYSVGIGQISSEVPQNLSASRPQDRQFILSSKKLLLSDSGFYLCAWSDGGAPTDTQYFGPGTRLTVL.